This TCR beta chain emerged from a study of shared clonotypes between healthy human individuals. Profiling relied on immunoSEQ multiplex PCR, and the TCRdb table lists in-frame clones only, not all of them. Among a few million clones listed, around 90% were seen once. Trimming took 7 bases from V and 9 from J; bases not matched to a gene: 20. CDR1 and CDR2 (germline): PRHDT, FYEKMQ (reference sequence). CDR3 length equals 17 residues. Sequenced material: naive CD4+ T cells sorted from blood. Subset indicated: CD45RA+ positively selected. The genes are TRBV13 and TRBJ2-1; 8 nucleotides align to TRBD1. The TCR sequence derives from a man younger than 30 in good health. Here the CDR3 DNA reads TGTGCCAGCACCCGGACAGGGCTACACCTTGCAGGTGGTGAGCAGTTCTTC. This encodes CASTRTGLHLAGGEQFF.